The 19 T cell receptor beta chains in this list originate from one sample, sequenced in a study of T cells in Graves' hyperthyroidism and ophthalmopathy. Authors of the study amplified TCR beta CDR3 regions from RNA transcripts. HTBI primers were employed in a first-round RT-PCR of the TCR CDR3. TCRdb fed the multiplex PCR reads into MiXCR, producing one record per CDR3 protein. The sample includes 200,000 to 250,000 distinct CDR3 sequences, around 18% of them seen just once. The source material was blood. Receptors were obtained from a man aged 40-55 years with Graves' hyperthyroidism.

This clonotype was recorded at least ten times. The chain carries TRBV12-3 or TRBV12-4 and TRBJ1-2, with 9 bases aligning to TRBD1. With V trimmed by 6 bases and J by 8 bases, 7 bases remained unmatched. CDR3 size: 13 residues. In DNA form, the CDR3 reads TGTGCCAGCAGCCTGGGACAGGGTGCGGGCTACACCTTC. Protein sequence: CASSLGQGAGYTF.

This clonotype has ten or more counts. The chain carries TRBV9 and TRBJ2-1; D call uncertain. This CDR3 spans 15 amino acids. V was trimmed by 0 bases and J by 0 bases, leaving 7 bases between them. CDR1 is SGDLS, CDR2 YYNGEE, per germline. CDR3 coding DNA: TGTGCCAGCAGCGTAGGGTCCATCTCCTACAATGAGCAGTTCTTC. Translation gives CASSVGSISYNEQFF.

This clonotype was detected ten times or more. The J gene is TRBJ2-3, the V gene TRBV27, with D possibly being TRBD1 (6 bases). Deletions cut 4 bases from V and 0 bases from J, with 17 bases between. From germline, CDR1 is MNHEY and CDR2 SMNVEV (reference sequence). The CDR3 has 17 residues. The CDR3 here is CASSSSRTASSTDTQYF. For the CDR3, the DNA is TGTGCCAGCAGTTCAAGCCGGACAGCCTCGAGCACAGATACGCAGTATTTT.

Ten or more counts support this clonotype. J is TRBJ1-1 and V is TRBV6-2 or TRBV6-3; possible D gene TRBD1, 5 bases. V lost 6 bases, J lost 6 bases, and 8 bases lay in between. The CDR3 length is 11 residues. Germline-derived CDR1 and CDR2 are MNHEY and SVGEGT. Here the CDR3 DNA reads TGTGCCAGCAGGGGGCTCGCTGAAGCTTTCTTT. Amino acids: CASRGLAEAFF.

Ten or more counts support this clonotype. This chain uses TRBV2 with TRBJ2-2; a possible D gene is TRBD1 (5 bases). CDR3 length: 15 amino acids. V was clipped by 8 bases and J by 2 bases, with 15 bases between them. Per germline, CDR1 SNHLY and CDR2 FYNNEI. This CDR3 reads CASGDRNRNTGELFF. The CDR3, as DNA: TGTGCCAGCGGCGACAGAAACAGAAACACCGGGGAGCTGTTTTTT.

Comments on this clonotype: This clone may be a read error of a much larger clone one base away. The V call is TRBV12-3 or TRBV12-4, the J call TRBJ2-5; D not certain. Trimming pared 5 bases from V and 5 bases from J, leaving 12 bases between. The CDR3 runs 13 residues. The CDR3 region has the DNA TGTGCCAGCAGTGATGGGTCTGGCGAGACCCAGTACTTC. Residues: CASSDGSGETQYF.

This clonotype was observed at least ten times. The genes are TRBV18 and TRBJ1-1; D may be TRBD1 (5 bases). Germline CDR1 is KGHSH and CDR2 is LQKENI. CDR3 size: 14 residues. Trimming left V 3 bases short and J 4 bases short, with 12 bases between. CDR3 sequence: CASSPGEGFTEAFF. The DNA of the CDR3 is TGTGCCAGCTCACCGGGAGAGGGGTTCACTGAAGCTTTCTTT.

This clonotype was seen more than once but under ten times. The chain carries TRBV20-1 and TRBJ2-5; TRBD1 or TRBD2 may be the D gene (5 bases each). Germline V lookup: CDR1 DFQATT, CDR2 SNEGSKA (reference sequence). V was clipped by 3 bases and J by 5 bases, with 19 bases between them. There are 15 residues in the CDR3. The CDR3 spells CSASLKGTRGETQYF. Here the CDR3 DNA reads TGCAGTGCTAGTTTAAAGGGGACCCGAGGGGAGACCCAGTACTTC.

Only a few counts were recorded for this clonotype. The chain has TRBV19 and TRBJ1-5; D might be TRBD1 (5 bases). The CDR3 covers 17 residues. Germline loops: CDR1 LNHDA, CDR2 SQIVND (reference sequence). V lost 7 bases and J lost 2, with 21 bases in between. CDR3 in DNA: TGTGCCAGTAACCCGGGACGGATGAAAAGGGGCAATCAGCCCCAGCATTTT. It translates to CASNPGRMKRGNQPQHF.

Concerning this clonotype: The CDR3 does not end in the conserved phenylalanine or tryptophan, so this is likely a read error. In DNA form, the CDR3 reads TGTGCCAGCAGTTACCGTGACAGGGATCAGCCCCAGCATTCT. Its translation: CASSYRDRDQPQHS. The chain carries TRBV6-9 and TRBJ1-5, with 7 positions matching TRBD1. V lost 3 bases and J lost 5; bases outside the gene matches: 4. The CDR3 sequence is 14 residues long. Germline CDR1 and CDR2: MNHGY and SVAAGI.

This clonotype was seen many times. V usage is TRBV10-3 and J usage is TRBJ1-4; D perhaps matches TRBD1 (5 bases). Trimming took off 9 bases at V and 6 bases at J, with 14 bases between the two ends. Germline CDR1 reads ENHRY; CDR2 reads SYGVKD. The CDR3 runs 13 residues. The CDR3 DNA is TGTGCCATTAAGGGGCAGATAGATGAAAAACTGTTTTTT. Protein sequence: CAIKGQIDEKLFF.

This clonotype appeared many times. The chain carries TRBV6-2 or TRBV6-3 and TRBJ2-7; possibly TRBD2 for D (7 bases). The CDR3 length is 15 residues. The germline V gene encodes CDR1 MNHEY and CDR2 SVGEGT. Between the trimmed V and J ends, which lost 2 bases and 3 bases, there was a span of 14 bases. This CDR3 reads CASSYAGARFYEQYF. The CDR3 bases are TGTGCCAGCAGTTACGCGGGGGCCCGATTCTACGAGCAGTACTTC.

At least ten counts were recorded for this clonotype. The chain couples TRBV27 to TRBJ1-5, with 10 bases identical to TRBD1. The trim removed 6 bases at V and 2 bases at J, leaving 4 bases unmatched. In germline, CDR1 is MNHEY, CDR2 SMNVEV (reference sequence). The CDR3 covers 15 residues. The CDR3 region is CASRLGQGGNQPQHF. In nucleotides, the CDR3 is TGTGCCAGCAGACTCGGACAGGGGGGCAATCAGCCCCAGCATTTT.

This clonotype occurred many times. The rearrangement joins TRBV6-1 to TRBJ1-2; 7 bases agree with TRBD1. V dropped 5 bases and J dropped 8; count of bases not matched to a gene: 8. Germline lookup yields CDR1 MNHNS and CDR2 SASEGT. The CDR3 is 13 amino acids. The CDR3 protein is CASSHRGGVGYTF. CDR3 coding DNA: TGTGCCAGCAGTCACAGGGGAGGCGTGGGCTACACCTTC.

This chain uses TRBV4-3 with TRBJ2-2; tentatively, D is TRBD1 (5 bases). Germline V gives CDR1 LGHNA, CDR2 YSLEER. Trimming removed 0 bases from V and 7 bases from J, with 12 bases in between. This CDR3 contains 15 residues. The CDR3 loop is CASSQDFRVGGELFF. DNA for the CDR3: TGCGCCAGCAGCCAAGATTTCAGGGTTGGCGGGGAGCTGTTTTTT.

This clonotype was seen repeatedly, ten times or more. V and J are TRBV2 and TRBJ2-2; D possibly matches TRBD1 or TRBD2 (5 bases each). The ends were cut back, 4 bases at V and 5 bases at J, with 8 bases in the middle. Germline values: CDR1 SNHLY, CDR2 FYNNEI. The CDR3 runs to 13 residues. Here the CDR3 DNA reads TGTGCCAGCAGTGGGGGGACGACCGGGGAGCTGTTTTTT. Translating gives CASSGGTTGELFF.

V is TRBV29-1 and J is TRBJ2-6; 7 bases agree with TRBD1. The CDR3 loop spans 17 amino acids. The V gene's germline CDR1 is SQVTM and CDR2 ANQGSEA. V trimming: 4 bases; J trimming: 0 bases; junction bases outside the gene matches: 9. The CDR3 DNA follows: TGCAGCGTTGTGCCCGGGACAGCAAGCTCTGGGGCCAACGTCCTGACTTTC. This translates into CSVVPGTASSGANVLTF.

This clonotype has a count of ten or more. V usage is TRBV5-6 and J usage is TRBJ1-6, with TRBD1 matching 8 bases. The CDR3 loop spans 16 amino acids. The junction had 9 bases not matched to a gene; V was cut back by 1 base and J by 9 bases. CDR1 and CDR2 (germline): SGHDT, YYEEEE. Written as DNA, the CDR3 is TGTGCCAGCAGCTTGCTCGGGACAGGAAAGATTTCACCCCTCCACTTT. Translated, it gives CASSLLGTGKISPLHF.

This clonotype was seen a few times. The chain uses TRBV5-1 and TRBJ2-2; D is undetermined. The germline V gene encodes CDR1 SGHRS and CDR2 YFSETQ. Trimming pared 4 bases from V and 0 bases from J, leaving 7 bases between. The CDR3 sequence is 14 residues long. The CDR3 DNA follows: TGCGCCAGCAGCGGGGTGGCGAACACCGGGGAGCTGTTTTTT. This translates into CASSGVANTGELFF.